A selection of T cell receptor beta chains follows, all from one sample in a study of shared clonotypes between healthy human individuals. Some clones are missing from TCRdb's copy, which holds only in-frame ones; the method was immunoSEQ multiplex PCR. The data contain fewer than 2.5 million clones, 80% to 95% of them singletons. The source material was naive CD4+ T cells from PBMCs. The receptor set was obtained from a man aged 18 to 30 in good health. Some clones in this sample may be carry-over from other donors' samples. Both conserved end residues are part of each CDR3. D genes are given only for firm matches. The size of a clone is reported for some rows only, either as once, few or many, or as a class for expanded clones.

d_call j_call clone_size v_call cdr3_nt cdr3_aa
. TRBJ2-3 . TRBV11-2 TGTGCCAGCAGCCCGGGGAGGCATACGCAGTATTTT CASSPGRHTQYF
. TRBJ1-6 . TRBV28 TGTGCCAGCAGTTTAGTCGGGGCCGCCCTCCACTTT CASSLVGAALHF
. TRBJ2-3 . TRBV5-1 TGCGCCAGCAGCTTAATGGTGACAGCTTCTAGCACAGATACGCAGTATTTT CASSLMVTASSTDTQYF
. TRBJ2-7 . TRBV11-2 TGTGCCAGCACCGAAGGCAGGGGGAGGAGCTCCTACGAGCAGTACTTC CASTEGRGRSSYEQYF
. TRBJ1-2 . TRBV6-1 TGTGCCAGCAGTTCCGGGACCCATTATGGCTACACCTTC CASSSGTHYGYTF
TRBD2 TRBJ2-2 . TRBV27 TGTGCCAGCAAATTAGCGGGAGTCGGCACCGGGGAGCTGTTTTTT CASKLAGVGTGELFF
. TRBJ2-2 . TRBV6-6 TGTGCCAGCAGTTACCTGGCAGGGGGGATCACCGGGGAGCTGTTTTTT CASSYLAGGITGELFF
. TRBJ2-1 . TRBV5-1 TGCGCCAGCAGCTTGGACGTCGGAGCTGAGCAGTTCTTC CASSLDVGAEQFF
. TRBJ2-1 . TRBV5-6 TGTGCCAGCAGCTTAGGTCTAAAACTGGATGAGCAGTTCTTC CASSLGLKLDEQFF
. TRBJ2-7 . TRBV28 TGTGCCAGCAAATCCAGGGGGCGGCGGGAGACCTACGAGCAGTACTTC CASKSRGRRETYEQYF
TRBD1 TRBJ1-5 once TRBV6-1 TGTGCCAGCAGTGAAGCCGGGACAGGGAGCAATCAGCCCCAGCATTTT CASSEAGTGSNQPQHF
. TRBJ2-5 . TRBV5-4 TGTGCCAGCAGCATAGTCGGGACTCCTCTTGAGACCCAGTACTTC CASSIVGTPLETQYF
TRBD1 TRBJ1-2 . TRBV18 TGTGCCAGCTCGCAGGGAGACAGGGGTTTTTATGGCTACACCTTC CASSQGDRGFYGYTF
. TRBJ1-1 . TRBV27 TGTGCCAGCAGTTTGCGAAGGGGACCGAGGTCGCCTGAAGCTTTCTTT CASSLRRGPRSPEAFF
. TRBJ2-5 . TRBV28 TGTGCCAGCGGCTCCCCACCCGGAGAGACCCAGTACTTC CASGSPPGETQYF
. TRBJ2-6 . TRBV28 TGTGCCAGCAGTTTAAAACGCTTCCTAGCCGGGGCCAACGTCCTGACTTTC CASSLKRFLAGANVLTF
. TRBJ2-5 . TRBV9 TGTGCCAGCAGCGTAAGAGGGGGAGAAGAGACCCAGTACTTC CASSVRGGEETQYF
. TRBJ1-4 . TRBV6-5 TGTGCCAGCGCCTCGCGGGGGGCGCTTGGAGAAAAACTGTTTTTT CASASRGALGEKLFF
. TRBJ1-2 . TRBV19 TGTGCCAGTAGTCGAGGGATCTATGGCTACACCTTC CASSRGIYGYTF
. TRBJ2-5 few TRBV5-1 TGCGCCAGCAGCTCCATATCCGGAGAGACCCAGTACTTC CASSSISGETQYF
TRBD2 TRBJ2-1 . TRBV7-9 TGTGCCAGCAGCTTGGGAGCGGGACCTACTTACAATGAGCAGTTCTTC CASSLGAGPTYNEQFF
. TRBJ2-6 . TRBV4-2 TGTGCCAGCAGCCTTGGAAGAGGGGGGGACGGGGCCAACGTCCTGACTTTC CASSLGRGGDGANVLTF
. TRBJ2-3 once TRBV19 TGTGCCAGTAGTATGTGGGGCCTCTCCAAAGAGGCGCAGTATTTT CASSMWGLSKEAQYF
. TRBJ1-5 . TRBV4-1 TGCGCCAGCAGCCATAGATTAGAGGGTTTGAATCAGCCCCAGCATTTT CASSHRLEGLNQPQHF
TRBD1 TRBJ2-3 . TRBV10-3 TGTGCCATCAGCGCCGGGGACAGGGGCACAGATACGCAGTATTTT CAISAGDRGTDTQYF
. TRBJ2-7 . TRBV6-5 TGTGCCAGCAGTTCGACCGGGAACGAGCAGTACTTC CASSSTGNEQYF
. TRBJ1-1 . TRBV7-9 TGTGCCAGCAGCTTAGGAACAGGGCTGAACACTGAAGCTTTCTTT CASSLGTGLNTEAFF
. TRBJ1-1 . TRBV23-1 TGCGCCAGCAGAGGGGGGAGGGCTCCGAACACTGAAGCTTTCTTT CASRGGRAPNTEAFF
. TRBJ1-1 few TRBV18 TGTGCCAGCTCACCAGGCGGGGTGGACACTGAAGCTTTCTTT CASSPGGVDTEAFF
. TRBJ2-7 . TRBV7-9 TGTGCCAGCAGCTTAGCAAGTGGGGGACGCTACTTC CASSLASGGRYF
. TRBJ2-1 . TRBV2 TGTGCCAGCAGTGCCGGGAGTCACCACAATGAGCAGTTCTTC CASSAGSHHNEQFF
TRBD1 TRBJ2-3 . TRBV11-2 TGTGCCAGCAGCGCCGACAGGGGCGCAGATACGCAGTATTTT CASSADRGADTQYF
TRBD1 TRBJ2-7 . TRBV10-3 TGTGCCATCAGCTATGCCGGGACAGGGGAGAACGAGCAGTACTTC CAISYAGTGENEQYF
. TRBJ1-2 . TRBV25-1 TGTGCCAGCAGTGAATCCGGGGGCTCTGGCTACACCTTC CASSESGGSGYTF
. TRBJ2-2 . TRBV10-3 TGTGCCATCAGTGAGTCGTACACCGGGGAGCTGTTTTTT CAISESYTGELFF
TRBD1 TRBJ1-5 . TRBV9 TGTGCCAGCAGCGCCTCGGGACAGGGATTACAGCCCCAGCATTTT CASSASGQGLQPQHF
TRBD2 TRBJ2-2 few TRBV7-2 TGTGCCAGCAGCCCACCTAGCGGGGGGAACACCGGGGAGCTGTTTTTT CASSPPSGGNTGELFF
TRBD2 TRBJ2-2 . TRBV29-1 TGCAGCGTCAAAGGACTAGCGGGAGCTATAGGGGAGCTGTTTTTT CSVKGLAGAIGELFF
. TRBJ1-5 few TRBV28 TGTGCCAGCAGTCGGGACAGCAATCAGCCCCAGCATTTT CASSRDSNQPQHF
. TRBJ2-7 once TRBV5-4 TGTGCCAGCAGTAAAACAGGGAATATCCCCCACGAGCAGTACTTC CASSKTGNIPHEQYF
. TRBJ2-5 . TRBV5-1 TGCGCCAGCAGCGTTCTTCCCCCGAGTCGCCAGGTACAAGAGACCCAGTACTTC CASSVLPPSRQVQETQYF
. TRBJ2-5 . TRBV18 TGTGCCAGCTCCCGGTCCCAAGAGACCCAGTACTTC CASSRSQETQYF
. TRBJ1-1 few TRBV29-1 TGCAGCGTTTCCGGGCCCACTGAAGCTTTCTTT CSVSGPTEAFF
TRBD1 TRBJ1-5 once TRBV15 TGTGCCACCAGCAGCCTCTCCCCCCTCGACAGGGGCCTCTATAGCAATCAGCCCCAGCATTTT CATSSLSPLDRGLYSNQPQHF
. TRBJ2-1 . TRBV29-1 TGCAGCGTTGAGGGGGGTAAGACAGGGTCCTACAATGAGCAGTTCTTC CSVEGGKTGSYNEQFF
. TRBJ2-5 . TRBV7-3 TGTGCCAGCAGCTTAGTCGGACCGGGAGAGACCCAGTACTTC CASSLVGPGETQYF
TRBD2 TRBJ2-2 . TRBV19 TGTGCCAGTACCCTAGCGGGAGGGCTAAGGCGGGCCGGGGAGCTGTTTTTT CASTLAGGLRRAGELFF
TRBD1 TRBJ2-2 . TRBV7-7 TGTGCCAGCAGCCTGACAGGGTGGGACACCGGGGAGCTGTTTTTT CASSLTGWDTGELFF
TRBD1 TRBJ2-7 . TRBV19 TGTGCCAGTGCCGGAGGACAGGGGGTAAGCGAGCAGTACTTC CASAGGQGVSEQYF
. TRBJ2-1 . TRBV2 TGTGCCAGCAGGCCCGGGACGGATTCCTACAATGAGCAGTTCTTC CASRPGTDSYNEQFF
. TRBJ2-2 . TRBV19 TGTGCCACTCGATCGGGTAGGACCGGGGAGCTGTTTTTT CATRSGRTGELFF
TRBD2 TRBJ2-2 . TRBV6-1 TGTGCCAGCAGTGAAGCGCGGGCGGGAGGGAGTAACACCGGGGAGCTGTTTTTT CASSEARAGGSNTGELFF
. TRBJ2-2 . TRBV7-9 TGTGCCAGCACCTCGCCCCGCGGGATTCCCGGGGAGCTGTTTTTT CASTSPRGIPGELFF
TRBD1 TRBJ1-1 . TRBV5-1 TGCGCCAGCAGCTTCGGGCTGGGACAGGTGAACACTGAAGCTTTCTTT CASSFGLGQVNTEAFF
. TRBJ1-5 . TRBV7-2 TGTGCCAGCAGGAGATTTAGCAATCAGCCCCAGCATTTT CASRRFSNQPQHF
TRBD1 TRBJ2-3 . TRBV5-4 TGTGCCAGCAGGCCTGGGGGACAGGGGTATTACGATACGCAGTATTTT CASRPGGQGYYDTQYF
. TRBJ2-3 . TRBV5-1 TGCGCCAGCAGCTTGGACAGGTCTAGCACAGATACGCAGTATTTT CASSLDRSSTDTQYF
. TRBJ2-7 . TRBV4-1 TGCGCCAGCAGCCAAGGAGTGCAGGATGACTACGAGCAGTACTTC CASSQGVQDDYEQYF
. TRBJ1-6 . TRBV30 TGTGCCTGGAGCGGGGGAAAGAATTCACCCCTCCACTTT CAWSGGKNSPLHF